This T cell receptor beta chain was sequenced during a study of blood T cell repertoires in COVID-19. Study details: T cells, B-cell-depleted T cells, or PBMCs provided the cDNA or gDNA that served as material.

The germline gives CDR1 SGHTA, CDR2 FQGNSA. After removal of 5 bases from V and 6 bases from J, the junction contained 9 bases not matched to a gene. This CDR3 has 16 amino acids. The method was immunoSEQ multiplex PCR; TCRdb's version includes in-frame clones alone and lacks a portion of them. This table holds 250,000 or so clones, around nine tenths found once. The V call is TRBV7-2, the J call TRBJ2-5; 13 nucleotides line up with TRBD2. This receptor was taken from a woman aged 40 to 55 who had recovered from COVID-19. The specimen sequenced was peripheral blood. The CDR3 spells CASSLGTSGMGKTQYF. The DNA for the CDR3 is TGTGCCAGCAGCCTTGGGACTAGCGGGATGGGGAAGACCCAGTACTTC.